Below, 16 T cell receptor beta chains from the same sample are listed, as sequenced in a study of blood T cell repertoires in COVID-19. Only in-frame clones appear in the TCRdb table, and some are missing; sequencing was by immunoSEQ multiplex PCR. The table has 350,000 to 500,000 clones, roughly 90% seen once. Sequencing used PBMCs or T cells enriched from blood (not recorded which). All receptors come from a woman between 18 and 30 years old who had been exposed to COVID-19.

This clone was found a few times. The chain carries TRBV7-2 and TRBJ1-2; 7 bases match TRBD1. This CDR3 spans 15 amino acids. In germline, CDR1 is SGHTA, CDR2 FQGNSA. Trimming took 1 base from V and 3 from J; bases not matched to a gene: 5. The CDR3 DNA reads TGTGCCAGCAGCTTAGAGCCAGGGGGGTACTATGGCTACACCTTC. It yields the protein CASSLEPGGYYGYTF.

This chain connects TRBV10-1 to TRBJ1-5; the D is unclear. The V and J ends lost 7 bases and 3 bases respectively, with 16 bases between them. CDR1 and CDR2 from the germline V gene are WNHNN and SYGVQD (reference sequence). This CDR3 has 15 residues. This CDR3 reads CASIDEGSPNQPQHF. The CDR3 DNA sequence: TGCGCCAGCATAGACGAGGGCAGTCCCAATCAGCCCCAGCATTTT.

As DNA, the CDR3 is TGTGCCAGCAGCGCGGGGGTGGACTATTCTTTAGATACGCAGTATTTT. This sequence encodes CASSAGVDYSLDTQYF. J is TRBJ2-3 and V is TRBV9; D may be TRBD2 (6 bases). Germline V CDR1 and CDR2: SGDLS, YYNGEE. CDR3 length: 16 amino acids. Trimming cost V 3 bases and J 5 bases, with 19 bases left between them.

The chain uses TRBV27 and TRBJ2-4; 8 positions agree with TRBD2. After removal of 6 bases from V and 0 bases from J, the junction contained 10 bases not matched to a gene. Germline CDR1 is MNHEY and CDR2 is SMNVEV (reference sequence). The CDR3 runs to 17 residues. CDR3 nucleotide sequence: TGTGCCAGCAGGCATTTAGGCGGGGGGTTAGCCAAAAACATTCAGTACTTC. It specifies CASRHLGGGLAKNIQYF.

The CDR3, as DNA: TGTGCCAGCAGAGGCGGGGGTGAAGCTTTCTTT. This encodes CASRGGGEAFF. The chain is built from TRBV2 and TRBJ1-1, with D perhaps TRBD1 (5 bases). This CDR3 has 11 residues. Trimming shortened V by 6 bases and J by 7 bases, and 9 bases separated the two germline ends. Germline values: CDR1 SNHLY, CDR2 FYNNEI.

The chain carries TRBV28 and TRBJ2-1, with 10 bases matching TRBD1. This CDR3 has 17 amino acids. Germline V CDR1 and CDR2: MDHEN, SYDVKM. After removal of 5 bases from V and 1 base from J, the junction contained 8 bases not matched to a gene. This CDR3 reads CASSGTGAFVSYNEQFF. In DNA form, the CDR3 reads TGTGCCAGCAGTGGGACAGGGGCATTCGTATCCTACAATGAGCAGTTCTTC.

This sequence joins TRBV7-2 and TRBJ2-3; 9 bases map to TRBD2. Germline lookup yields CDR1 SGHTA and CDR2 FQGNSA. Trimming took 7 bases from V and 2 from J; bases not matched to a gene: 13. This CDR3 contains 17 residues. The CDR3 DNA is TGTGCCAGCACCCTGATTGGCCTAGCGGGGTTCACAGATACGCAGTATTTT. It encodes CASTLIGLAGFTDTQYF.

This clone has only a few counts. The CDR3 bases are TGTGCCAGCACCATGCGGGACAGGGGCAACTATGGCTACACCTTC. Its translation is CASTMRDRGNYGYTF. The chain combines TRBV6-4 with TRBJ1-2, with 10 bases matching TRBD1. CDR3 length: 15 amino acids. V shed 7 bases, J shed 2 bases, and the junction held 7 bases outside the gene matches. The germline gives CDR1 MRHNA, CDR2 SNTAGT.

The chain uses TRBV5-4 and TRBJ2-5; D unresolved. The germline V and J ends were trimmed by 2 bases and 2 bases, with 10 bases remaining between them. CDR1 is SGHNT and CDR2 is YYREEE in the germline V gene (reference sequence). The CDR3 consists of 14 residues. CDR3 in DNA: TGTGCCAGCAGCTTTCTGAGTGCTCAAGAGACCCAGTACTTC. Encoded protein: CASSFLSAQETQYF.

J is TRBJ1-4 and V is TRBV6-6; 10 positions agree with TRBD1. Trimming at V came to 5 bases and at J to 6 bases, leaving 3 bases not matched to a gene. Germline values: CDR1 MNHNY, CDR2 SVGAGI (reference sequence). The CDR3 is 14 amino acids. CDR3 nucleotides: TGTGCCAGCAGTCACGGACAGGGGGATGAAAAACTGTTTTTT. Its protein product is CASSHGQGDEKLFF.

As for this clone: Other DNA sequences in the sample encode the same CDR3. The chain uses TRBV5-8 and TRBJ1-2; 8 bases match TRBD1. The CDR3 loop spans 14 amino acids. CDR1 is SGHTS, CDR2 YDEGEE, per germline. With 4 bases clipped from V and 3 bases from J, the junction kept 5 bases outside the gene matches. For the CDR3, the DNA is TGTGCCAGCAGCGTCCAGGGGGCGGACTATGGCTACACCTTC. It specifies CASSVQGADYGYTF.

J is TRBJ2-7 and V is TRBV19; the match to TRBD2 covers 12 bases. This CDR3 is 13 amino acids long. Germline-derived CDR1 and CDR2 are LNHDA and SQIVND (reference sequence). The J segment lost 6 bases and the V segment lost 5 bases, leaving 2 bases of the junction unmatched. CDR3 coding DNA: TGTGCCAGTAGTGTACTAGCGGGAGGCGAGCAGTACTTC. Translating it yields CASSVLAGGEQYF.

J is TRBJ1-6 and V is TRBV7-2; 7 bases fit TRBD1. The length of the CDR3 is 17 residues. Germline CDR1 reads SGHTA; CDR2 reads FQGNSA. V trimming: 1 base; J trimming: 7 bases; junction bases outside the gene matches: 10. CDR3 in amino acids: CASSLVSVGTVNSPLHF. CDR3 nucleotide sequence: TGTGCCAGCAGCTTAGTTTCAGTCGGGACAGTCAATTCACCCCTCCACTTT.

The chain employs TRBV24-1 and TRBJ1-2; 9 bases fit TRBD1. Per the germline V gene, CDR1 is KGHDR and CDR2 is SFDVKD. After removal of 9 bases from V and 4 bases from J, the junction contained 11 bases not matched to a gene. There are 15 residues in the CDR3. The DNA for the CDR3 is TGTGCCACCCCGGGACAGGGTGGAAAGGGCTATGGCTACACCTTC. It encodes CATPGQGGKGYGYTF.

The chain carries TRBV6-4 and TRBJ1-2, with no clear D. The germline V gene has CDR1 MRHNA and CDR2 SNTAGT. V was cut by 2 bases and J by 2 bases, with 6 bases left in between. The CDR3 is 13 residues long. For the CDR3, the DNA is TGTGCCAGCAGTGACCCAACAAACTATGGCTACACCTTC. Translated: CASSDPTNYGYTF.

Written as DNA, the CDR3 is TGTGCCAGCAGCAAGACTAGCGGGGCAACTACAGATACGCAGTATTTT. This codes for CASSKTSGATTDTQYF. This chain joins TRBV5-5 and TRBJ2-3, with 11 positions matching TRBD2. Germline V CDR1 and CDR2: SGHKS, YYEKEE (reference sequence). The CDR3 extends over 16 amino acids. The J segment lost 3 bases and the V segment lost 4 bases, leaving 7 bases of the junction unmatched.